The 23 T cell receptor beta chains reported below all come from one sample, sequenced in a study of blood T cell repertoires in COVID-19. Repertoires were generated with immunoSEQ multiplex PCR, while TCRdb's copy carries only in-frame clones and drops some. Among 150,000 to 200,000 clones, approximately 79% were seen once, and the ten largest hold approximately 27%. Sequencing was carried out using peripheral blood. These receptors were taken from a woman aged 70 to 79 with acute or convalescent COVID-19.

CDR3 sequence reads: CASSPHLTASSGNTIYF. The CDR3 coding sequence is TGTGCCAGCAGCCCTCATTTGACAGCGAGCTCTGGAAACACCATATATTTT. The rearrangement links TRBV7-9 to TRBJ1-3; a weak D match, TRBD1 (5 bases). In germline, CDR1 is SEHNR, CDR2 FQNEAQ (reference sequence). Trimming took off 5 bases at V and 0 bases at J, with 17 bases between the two ends. The CDR3 totals 17 residues. The whole variable domain, filled in from reference TRBV7-9 and TRBJ1-3, reads DTGVSQNPRHKITKRGQNVTFRCDPISEHNRLYWYRQTLGQGPEFLTYFQNEAQLEKSRLLSDRFSAERPKGSFSTLEIQRTEQGDSAMYLCASSPHLTASSGNTIYFGEGSWLTVV.

J is TRBJ2-7 and V is TRBV5-1; 14 nucleotides agree with TRBD2. V trimming: 7 bases; J trimming: 0 bases; junction bases outside the gene matches: 3. The CDR3 is 15 amino acids. CDR1 SGHRS and CDR2 YFSETQ come from the germline V gene. CDR3 bases: TGCGCCAGCGGGACTAGCGGGGGTAGCTCCTACGAGCAGTACTTC. Its translation is CASGTSGGSSYEQYF.

In its sample, this clone was seen once. The chain uses TRBV5-6 and TRBJ2-3, with 7 bases aligning to TRBD2. Per the germline V gene, CDR1 is SGHDT and CDR2 is YYEEEE. The CDR3 is 17 amino acids. With V trimmed by 2 bases and J by 0 bases, 9 bases remained unmatched. The CDR3 DNA sequence: TGTGCCAGCAGCTTCCTCGGCGGGAGCATAAGCACAGATACGCAGTATTTT. This sequence encodes CASSFLGGSISTDTQYF. Filled out from reference TRBV5-6 and TRBJ2-3, the complete variable domain reads DAGVTQSPTHLIKTRGQQVTLRCSPKSGHDTVSWYQQALGQGPQFIFQYYEEEERQRGNFPDRFSGHQFPNYSSELNVNALLLGDSALYLCASSFLGGSISTDTQYFGPGTRLTVL.

The chain uses TRBV5-1 and TRBJ1-4; 11 bases map to TRBD1. Germline V gives CDR1 SGHRS, CDR2 YFSETQ. The junction had 6 bases not matched to a gene; V was cut back by 4 bases and J by 7 bases. The CDR3 has 15 residues. DNA for the CDR3: TGCGCCAGCAGCCCGGGTGGGACAGGGGGTGAAAAACTGTTTTTT. This encodes CASSPGGTGGEKLFF.

This clone was seen only a few times. CDR3 bases: TGTGCCAGTACTGGACACCGGAATCAGCCCCAGCATTTT. This codes for CASTGHRNQPQHF. The chain has TRBV19 and TRBJ1-5, with a tentative D call TRBD1 (5 bases). Germline lookup yields CDR1 LNHDA and CDR2 SQIVND (reference sequence). The CDR3 runs 13 residues. Trimming shortened V by 7 bases and J by 4 bases, and 11 bases separated the two germline ends.

The gene calls are TRBV3-1 (or the pseudogene TRBV3-2) and TRBJ1-3; 8 nucleotides line up with TRBD1. J lost 0 bases, V lost 8 bases, and 3 bases had no gene match. The CDR3 spans 14 residues. CDR1 is LGHDT, CDR2 YNNKEL, per germline (reference sequence). This chain's CDR3 is CASGQGGSGNTIYF. The CDR3 nucleotides are TGTGCCAGCGGACAGGGTGGCTCTGGAAACACCATATATTTT.

The genes are TRBV2 and TRBJ2-1; maybe TRBD2 (5 bases). CDR3 length: 15 amino acids. CDR1 is SNHLY and CDR2 is FYNNEI in the germline V gene. The germline V and J ends were trimmed by 1 base and 3 bases, with 10 bases remaining between them. The CDR3 here is CASSEDGGDYNEQFF. CDR3 coding DNA: TGTGCCAGCAGTGAAGATGGAGGAGACTACAATGAGCAGTTCTTC.

V usage is TRBV27 and J usage is TRBJ2-2; weak D call: TRBD1 (5 bases). V lost 4 bases, J lost 3 bases, and 9 bases lay in between. From germline, CDR1 is MNHEY and CDR2 SMNVEV (reference sequence). This CDR3 region has 14 residues. The CDR3 reads CASSSVGDTGELFF. In DNA form, the CDR3 reads TGTGCCAGCAGTTCCGTAGGGGACACCGGGGAGCTGTTTTTT.

The V and J genes are TRBV19 and TRBJ2-3; 9 bases map to TRBD1. The CDR3 contains 18 residues. The V gene's germline CDR1 is LNHDA and CDR2 SQIVND (reference sequence). V shed 6 bases and J 0 bases; nucleotides not matched to a gene: 13. The CDR3 loop is CASSPDRGPIPSTDTQYF. The DNA for the CDR3 is TGTGCCAGTAGCCCGGACAGGGGTCCAATCCCTAGCACAGATACGCAGTATTTT.

This clone was seen a few times. V gene TRBV18 combines with J gene TRBJ2-2; 9 bases map to TRBD2. CDR1 is KGHSH, CDR2 LQKENI, per germline. With 0 bases clipped from V and 5 bases from J, the junction kept 4 bases outside the gene matches. There are 16 residues in the CDR3. The CDR3: CASSPPLAGVTGELFF. CDR3 nucleotide sequence: TGTGCCAGCTCACCACCGTTAGCGGGAGTTACCGGGGAGCTGTTTTTT.

V is TRBV7-9 and J is TRBJ2-7, with 13 bases identical to TRBD2. The V segment lost 5 bases and the J segment 2 bases; nucleotides outside the gene matches: 3. Germline CDR1 is SEHNR and CDR2 is FQNEAQ (reference sequence). There are 15 residues in the CDR3. CDR3 bases: TGTGCCAGCAGCGGGACTAGCGGGACTCCCTACGAGCAGTACTTC. Translating it yields CASSGTSGTPYEQYF.

The chain recombines TRBV12-5 with TRBJ2-1; TRBD2 agrees at 7 bases. The germline V gene has CDR1 LGHNT and CDR2 FRNRAP. The V segment lost 1 base and the J segment 6 bases; nucleotides outside the gene matches: 6. The CDR3 covers 15 residues. CDR3 protein: CASGLERLASNEQFF. The CDR3 DNA is TGTGCTAGTGGTTTGGAACGACTAGCTTCCAATGAGCAGTTCTTC.

The genes are TRBV5-1 and TRBJ1-2, with TRBD1 identical over 9 bases. After removal of 4 bases from V and 7 bases from J, the junction contained 11 bases not matched to a gene. This CDR3 region has 15 residues. Per the germline V gene, CDR1 is SGHRS and CDR2 is YFSETQ. CDR3 protein: CASSPRQGENSGYTF. The CDR3 region has the DNA TGCGCCAGCAGCCCCAGACAGGGGGAAAACAGTGGCTACACCTTC.

The chain joins TRBV24-1 to TRBJ1-5; 7 nucleotides agree with TRBD1. CDR1 KGHDR and CDR2 SFDVKD come from the germline V gene. The CDR3 covers 15 residues. V gave up 9 bases and J gave up 2 bases; unmatched junction bases: 9. CDR3 region: CATSTPGQGNQPQHF. The CDR3 coding sequence is TGTGCCACCTCCACGCCTGGACAGGGCAATCAGCCCCAGCATTTT.

The chain recombines TRBV5-1 with TRBJ2-1; maybe TRBD2 (5 bases). CDR1 is SGHRS and CDR2 is YFSETQ in the germline V gene. The CDR3 contains 13 residues. V dropped 7 bases and J dropped 6 bases, with 14 bases sitting between them. The CDR3 region is CASGRLEGNEQFF. The CDR3 nucleotides are TGCGCCAGCGGTAGGCTAGAGGGCAATGAGCAGTTCTTC.

The rearrangement uses TRBV7-2 and TRBJ2-5; TRBD2 aligns across 11 bases. The CDR3 spans 15 residues. CDR1 is SGHTA, CDR2 FQGNSA, per germline. The ends lost 5 bases at V and 1 base at J; junction bases unmatched: 3. The CDR3 spells CASSHLAGGQETQYF. The CDR3 region has the DNA TGTGCCAGCAGCCACCTAGCGGGAGGCCAAGAGACCCAGTACTTC.

This clone was counted a single time. The V gene is TRBV21-1, the J gene TRBJ2-7; the listed D gene, TRBD2, was not tested against the DNA. TRBV21-1 counts as a pseudogene. This CDR3 is built from 15 residues. In DNA, the CDR3 is TGTGCCAGCTTTCCCGAGACGGGAAGTTCCTACGAGCAGTACTTC. Amino acids: CASFPETGSSYEQYF.

The rearrangement uses TRBV18 and TRBJ2-6; weak D call: TRBD1 (6 bases). This CDR3 is 17 amino acids long. Per the germline V gene, CDR1 is KGHSH and CDR2 is LQKENI. With 2 bases removed from V and 1 base from J, the gap between germline ends came to 12 bases. The CDR3 sequence is CASSPTPGQSGANVLTF. Written as DNA, the CDR3 is TGTGCCAGCTCACCAACCCCGGGACAATCTGGGGCCAACGTCCTGACTTTC. Filled out from reference TRBV18 and TRBJ2-6, the complete variable domain reads NAGVMQNPRHLVRRRGQEARLRCSPMKGHSHVYWYRQLPEEGLKFMVYLQKENIIDESGMPKERFSAEFPKEGPSILRIQQVVRGDSAAYFCASSPTPGQSGANVLTFGAGSRLTVL.

The chain combines TRBV19 with TRBJ1-2; the D gene is possibly TRBD1 (6 bases). Germline CDR1 and CDR2: LNHDA and SQIVND (reference sequence). The V and J ends lost 8 bases and 2 bases respectively, with 18 bases between them. The CDR3 loop spans 15 amino acids. CDR3 protein: CASGGQTLLNYGYTF. Here the CDR3 DNA reads TGTGCCAGTGGAGGACAGACCCTGCTGAACTATGGCTACACCTTC. The full variable domain, with the rest looked up from reference TRBV19 and TRBJ1-2, is DGGITQSPKYLFRKEGQNVTLSCEQNLNHDAMYWYRQDPGQGLRLIYYSQIVNDFQKGDIAEGYSVSREKKESFPLTVTSAQKNPTAFYLCASGGQTLLNYGYTFGSGTRLTVV.

The chain uses TRBV19 and TRBJ1-1; D is uncertain. The V and J ends lost 4 bases and 10 bases respectively, with 16 bases between them. Germline V gene sequence: CDR1 LNHDA, CDR2 SQIVND (reference sequence). This CDR3 has 13 amino acids. The CDR3 coding sequence is TGTGCCAGTAGTAATCCGACACCCTCACGAGCTTTCTTT. It is translated as CASSNPTPSRAFF.

The V and J genes are TRBV7-9 and TRBJ2-5; perhaps TRBD1 as D (5 bases). The germline V gene encodes CDR1 SEHNR and CDR2 FQNEAQ (reference sequence). Trimming took 1 base from V and 2 from J, leaving 11 bases between them. The CDR3 length is 15 residues. The CDR3, as DNA: TGTGCCAGCAGCTTAGGAGCAGGGCAGCAAGAGACCCAGTACTTC. Translation: CASSLGAGQQETQYF. The entire variable domain, with the rest obtained from reference TRBV7-9 and TRBJ2-5, is as follows: DTGVSQNPRHKITKRGQNVTFRCDPISEHNRLYWYRQTLGQGPEFLTYFQNEAQLEKSRLLSDRFSAERPKGSFSTLEIQRTEQGDSAMYLCASSLGAGQQETQYFGPGTRLLVL.

This chain uses TRBV28 with TRBJ1-2; D is perhaps TRBD1 (6 bases). Between the trimmed V and J ends, which lost 5 bases and 1 base, there was a span of 11 bases. The CDR3 is made up of 14 amino acids. From germline, CDR1 is MDHEN and CDR2 SYDVKM. The CDR3 here is CASSTGIGNYGYTF. The CDR3 bases are TGTGCCAGCAGTACAGGGATTGGTAACTATGGCTACACCTTC.

With regard to this clone: Sequence at one end of the junction differs from germline and may be a read error. The rearrangement links TRBV5-6 to TRBJ1-1; D is unresolved. Germline CDR1 SGHDT, CDR2 YYEEEE. The CDR3 is 13 residues long. Here the CDR3 DNA reads TGTGCCAGCAGCTTGACCGGGAACGCTGAAGCTTTCTTT. The encoded protein is CASSLTGNAEAFF.